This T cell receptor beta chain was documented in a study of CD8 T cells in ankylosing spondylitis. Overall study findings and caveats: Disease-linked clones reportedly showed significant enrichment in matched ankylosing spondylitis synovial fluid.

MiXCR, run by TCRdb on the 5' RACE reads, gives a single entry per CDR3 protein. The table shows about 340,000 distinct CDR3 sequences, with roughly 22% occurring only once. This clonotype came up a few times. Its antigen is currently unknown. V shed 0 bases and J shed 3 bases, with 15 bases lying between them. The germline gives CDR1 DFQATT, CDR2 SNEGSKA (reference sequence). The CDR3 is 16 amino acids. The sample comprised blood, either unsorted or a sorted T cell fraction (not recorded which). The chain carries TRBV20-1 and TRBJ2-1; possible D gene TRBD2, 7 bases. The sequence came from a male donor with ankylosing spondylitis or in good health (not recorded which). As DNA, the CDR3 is TGCAGTGCTAGAGATATCGGGGGGCCGGTCTACAATGAGCAGTTCTTC. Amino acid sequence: CSARDIGGPVYNEQFF.